The table lists the clone carrying this T cell receptor beta chain with many counts. The antigen remains undetermined. This sample is part of a study of post-analysis software for immune sequencing data. Trimming took 7 bases from V and 3 from J; bases not matched to a gene: 5. CDR3 length: 14 amino acids. Germline CDR1 reads MDHEN; CDR2 reads SYDVKM. Study findings and constraints: Patients used a handful of TRBV segments, including TRBV5-6, TRBV5-1 and TRBV20-1, more often than controls.

Prepared libraries of TCR beta cDNA carried unique molecular identifiers. Input of about 1 to 11 million T cells yielded 500,000 to 650,000 cDNA molecules. TCRdb reprocessed the PCR reads with MiXCR, giving one entry per CDR3 protein. The table records about 200,000 distinct CDR3 sequences, 29% of them present only once. Sequencing input: blood. The chain uses TRBV28 and TRBJ2-7; 11 nucleotides align to TRBD2. This receptor was obtained from a girl younger than 18 with multiple sclerosis. The CDR3 spells CASKLAGDLYEQYF. CDR3 bases: TGTGCCAGCAAACTAGCGGGAGACCTCTACGAGCAGTACTTC.